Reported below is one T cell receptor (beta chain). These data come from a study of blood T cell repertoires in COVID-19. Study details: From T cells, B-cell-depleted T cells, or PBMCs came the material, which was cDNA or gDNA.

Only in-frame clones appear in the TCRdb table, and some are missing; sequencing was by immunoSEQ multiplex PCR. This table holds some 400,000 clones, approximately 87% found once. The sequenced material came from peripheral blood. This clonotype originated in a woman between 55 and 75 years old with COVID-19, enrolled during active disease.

Here the CDR3 DNA reads TGTGCCAGCAGCTTAGAGGGGACTAGCGGGTCCCCCAACAATGAGCAGTTCTTC. It translates to CASSLEGTSGSPNNEQFF. This chain joins TRBV7-2 and TRBJ2-1; 12 bases are a match to TRBD2. Germline V gives CDR1 SGHTA, CDR2 FQGNSA. Trimming cost V 1 base and J 5 bases; bases outside gene matches: 9. This CDR3 is built from 18 residues.